These 25 T cell receptor beta chains were sequenced from one sample in a study of shared clonotypes between healthy human individuals. The method was immunoSEQ multiplex PCR; TCRdb's version includes in-frame clones alone and lacks a portion of them. Among about half a million clones listed, around three quarters were seen once. Sequenced input: PBMCs. The origin of the receptors is a middle-aged woman in good health. Some clones in this sample may be carry-over from other donors' samples.

This clone was observed at least ten times. This rearrangement joins TRBV29-1 to TRBJ2-5; 7 nucleotides match TRBD1. The trim removed 7 bases at V and 1 base at J, leaving 3 bases unmatched. CDR1 is SQVTM and CDR2 is ANQGSEA in the germline V gene. This CDR3 is built from 12 residues. CDR3 in DNA: TGCAGCGGGGGGACAGCCCAAGAGACCCAGTACTTC. Encoded protein: CSGGTAQETQYF.

The gene calls are TRBV30 and TRBJ1-2, with D maybe TRBD1 (6 bases). CDR1 and CDR2 from the germline V gene are GTSNPN and SVGIG (reference sequence). The CDR3 loop spans 14 amino acids. V dropped 3 bases and J dropped 8 bases, with 19 bases sitting between them. The CDR3 region has the DNA TGTGCCTGGAGCAGCTTCTCGGGGGGCGACGGCTACACCTTC. Its translation is CAWSSFSGGDGYTF.

The chain is built from TRBV27 and TRBJ2-5, with 9 bases that match TRBD2. The end of the DNA fits TRBJ2-7 better, so the J call may be wrong. The CDR3 runs to 15 residues. The germline V gene has CDR1 MNHEY and CDR2 SMNVEV (reference sequence). The CDR3 nucleotides are TGTGCCAGCAGTGACTACCTAGCGGGACGGTACGAGCAGTACTTC. It translates to CASSDYLAGRYEQYF.

V is TRBV7-8 and J is TRBJ1-5, with D possibly being TRBD1 (5 bases). Germline CDR1 reads SGHVS; CDR2 reads FQNEAQ. The CDR3 has 15 amino acids. V was shortened by 1 base and J by 4 bases, with 11 bases between the two germline ends. The CDR3 loop is CASSLEGLGNQPQHF. The CDR3 nucleotides are TGTGCCAGCAGCTTAGAGGGGCTAGGTAATCAGCCCCAGCATTTT.

V is TRBV9 and J is TRBJ2-1; TRBD2 matches at 9 bases. The CDR3 runs 15 residues. V lost 4 bases, J lost 5 bases, and 7 bases stayed unmatched. In germline, CDR1 is SGDLS, CDR2 YYNGEE. The DNA for the CDR3 is TGTGCCAGCAGCAAAGCGGCTAGCGGGGACAATGAGCAGTTCTTC. Protein product: CASSKAASGDNEQFF.

The chain links TRBV5-4 to TRBJ1-3; D may be TRBD1 (6 bases). Germline-derived CDR1 and CDR2 are SGHNT and YYREEE (reference sequence). The V gene lost 4 bases and the J gene lost 2 bases, with 13 bases spanning the gap. The length of the CDR3 is 15 residues. The CDR3, as DNA: TGTGCCAGCAGCCTCGCAGGGGTAACTGGAAACACCATATATTTT. Protein product: CASSLAGVTGNTIYF.

This clone was recorded a few times. J is TRBJ1-3 and V is TRBV5-6, with D unresolved. V was trimmed by 4 bases and J by 5 bases, leaving 13 bases between them. This CDR3 spans 14 amino acids. The germline gives CDR1 SGHDT, CDR2 YYEEEE. CDR3 region: CASSPVHSRNTIYF. CDR3 bases: TGTGCCAGCAGCCCCGTCCACAGTCGAAACACCATATATTTT.

The chain combines TRBV20-1 with TRBJ1-4; TRBD1 agrees at 7 bases. Per the germline V gene, CDR1 is DFQATT and CDR2 is SNEGSKA (reference sequence). The CDR3 sequence is 11 residues long. In nucleotides, the CDR3 is TGCAGCTCGGGGACAGCTGAAAAACTGTTTTTT. Translated, it gives CSSGTAEKLFF.

The J gene is TRBJ2-3, the V gene TRBV6-5, with 7 nucleotides matching TRBD1. This CDR3 is 14 amino acids long. Germline CDR1 MNHEY, CDR2 SVGAGI. V shed 6 bases and J 6 bases; nucleotides not matched to a gene: 9. DNA of the CDR3: TGTGCCAGCAGCTCCGGGACAGCCCATGATACGCAGTATTTT. It codes for CASSSGTAHDTQYF.

This rearrangement joins TRBV18 to TRBJ1-2; D possibly corresponds to TRBD1 (6 bases). Trimming removed 2 bases at V and 3 bases at J, with 10 bases between. The CDR3 contains 14 residues. The germline V gene encodes CDR1 KGHSH and CDR2 LQKENI. CDR3 loop: CASSPGGTDYGYTF. For the CDR3, the DNA is TGTGCCAGCTCACCAGGGGGCACGGACTATGGCTACACCTTC.

This chain uses TRBV6-5 with TRBJ1-2; a possible D gene is TRBD1 (6 bases). The CDR3 sequence is 12 residues long. Germline V gene data show CDR1 as MNHEY and CDR2 as SVGAGI. V was clipped by 5 bases and J by 4 bases, with 8 bases between them. CDR3 sequence reads: CASSDRLYGYTF. CDR3 DNA sequence: TGTGCCAGCAGTGACAGGCTCTATGGCTACACCTTC.

The chain joins TRBV28 to TRBJ1-4; D gene uncertain. CDR3 size: 14 residues. V was clipped by 2 bases and J by 7 bases, with 11 bases between them. From germline, CDR1 is MDHEN and CDR2 SYDVKM. The CDR3 DNA reads TGTGCCAGCAGTTTACCGATGATCGGTGAAAAACTGTTTTTT. Its protein is CASSLPMIGEKLFF.

The chain is built from TRBV2 and TRBJ1-6, with 8 positions matching TRBD1. Per the germline V gene, CDR1 is SNHLY and CDR2 is FYNNEI. The V gene end was trimmed by 5 bases and the J gene end by 5 bases; junction bases not matched to a gene: 5. This CDR3 is 15 amino acids long. CDR3 loop: CASSWTGRNNSPLHF. CDR3 DNA sequence: TGTGCCAGCAGTTGGACAGGGAGGAATAATTCACCCCTCCACTTT.

The J gene is TRBJ2-2, the V gene TRBV4-3; 9 bases are shared with TRBD2. V was pared by 1 base and J by 1 base, with 1 base of the junction left unmatched. The CDR3 spans 16 residues. Looked up from germline, CDR1 is LGHNA and CDR2 is YSLEER. The DNA for the CDR3 is TGCGCCAGCAGCCAAGGACTAGCGGAGAACACCGGGGAGCTGTTTTTT. Its protein is CASSQGLAENTGELFF.

The V gene is TRBV9, the J gene TRBJ2-2, with TRBD2 as a possible D gene (5 bases). Germline V gives CDR1 SGDLS, CDR2 YYNGEE. Trimming removed 4 bases from V and 8 bases from J, with 15 bases in between. This CDR3 contains 14 residues. CDR3 in amino acids: CASSPLDRGGELFF. CDR3 nucleotides: TGTGCCAGCAGCCCTTTGGATCGGGGAGGGGAGCTGTTTTTT.

The gene calls are TRBV18 and TRBJ2-1; 11 nucleotides match TRBD2. The V gene end was trimmed by 5 bases and the J gene end by 6 bases; junction bases not matched to a gene: 6. The CDR3 runs to 15 residues. Germline CDR1 is KGHSH and CDR2 is LQKENI. The CDR3 sequence: CASSTLAGGINEQFF. The CDR3 DNA sequence: TGTGCCAGCTCAACCTTAGCGGGAGGGATCAATGAGCAGTTCTTC. Full variable domain (outside the CDR3, taken from reference TRBV18 and TRBJ2-1): NAGVMQNPRHLVRRRGQEARLRCSPMKGHSHVYWYRQLPEEGLKFMVYLQKENIIDESGMPKERFSAEFPKEGPSILRIQQVVRGDSAAYFCASSTLAGGINEQFFGPGTRLTVL.

V gene TRBV6-6 combines with J gene TRBJ1-5, with 11 bases that match TRBD1. From germline, CDR1 is MNHNY and CDR2 SVGAGI (reference sequence). Trimming cost V 2 bases and J 7 bases; bases outside gene matches: 4. The CDR3 consists of 15 residues. The CDR3 DNA sequence: TGTGCCAGCAGTTACACTGGGACAGGGGGACAGCCCCAGCATTTT. Its protein product is CASSYTGTGGQPQHF.

This clone was observed many times. The chain carries TRBV19 and TRBJ2-1, with D perhaps TRBD1 (5 bases). The CDR3 has 15 amino acids. With 5 bases removed from V and 0 bases from J, the gap between germline ends came to 11 bases. Per the germline V gene, CDR1 is LNHDA and CDR2 is SQIVND (reference sequence). CDR3 sequence (DNA): TGTGCCAGTAGTGGGGCGGCCAGCTCCTACAATGAGCAGTTCTTC. Translating it yields CASSGAASSYNEQFF.

This clone was seen a few times. The chain joins TRBV5-4 to TRBJ2-2; D tentatively fits TRBD1 or TRBD2 (5 bases each). V was clipped by 5 bases and J by 4 bases, with 18 bases between them. The germline gives CDR1 SGHNT, CDR2 YYREEE (reference sequence). This CDR3 has 16 amino acids. The CDR3 spells CASSPGGRTSTGELFF. The DNA of the CDR3 is TGTGCCAGCAGTCCTGGGGGTCGCACGAGCACCGGGGAGCTGTTTTTT.

The rearrangement joins TRBV5-4 to TRBJ2-2, with 9 bases fitting TRBD2. Germline trimming cut 4 bases from V and 2 bases from J; bases unmatched to any gene: 9. From germline, CDR1 is SGHNT and CDR2 YYREEE (reference sequence). The CDR3 extends over 17 amino acids. In DNA form, the CDR3 reads TGTGCCAGCAGCCCAAGGCCACTAGCGGGTAACACCGGGGAGCTGTTTTTT. Protein sequence: CASSPRPLAGNTGELFF.

The chain combines TRBV9 with TRBJ2-1; 10 positions agree with TRBD2. Germline CDR1 is SGDLS and CDR2 is YYNGEE. This CDR3 comprises 13 residues. J gave up 5 bases and V 7 bases, and 3 bases lay outside the gene matches. The CDR3 DNA sequence: TGTGCCAGCGGCGGGACTAGCGACAATGAGCAGTTCTTC. This codes for CASGGTSDNEQFF.

In its sample, this clone was seen many times. CDR3 DNA: TGTGCCAGCAGTTTGGGCTTAAAAAGACTAGCGGGGAGGGAGACCCAGTACTTC. Translated, it gives CASSLGLKRLAGRETQYF. This chain links TRBV28 with TRBJ2-5; 11 bases match TRBD2. The length of the CDR3 is 18 residues. The V and J ends lost 3 bases and 5 bases, in that order; junction bases with no gene match: 14. The germline V gene has CDR1 MDHEN and CDR2 SYDVKM.

J is TRBJ1-1 and V is TRBV30, with a weak D call TRBD1 (5 bases). This CDR3 region has 14 residues. The V and J ends lost 3 bases and 4 bases respectively, with 15 bases between them. Looked up from germline, CDR1 is GTSNPN and CDR2 is SVGIG (reference sequence). The CDR3 is CAWREGSGVTEAFF. CDR3 nucleotide sequence: TGTGCCTGGAGAGAGGGGTCTGGGGTCACTGAAGCTTTCTTT.

The chain has TRBV15 and TRBJ1-2; D uncertain. This CDR3 spans 13 amino acids. V dropped 5 bases and J dropped 1 base, with 8 bases sitting between them. The germline V gene has CDR1 LNHNV and CDR2 YYDKDF (reference sequence). CDR3 region: CATSGGVNYGYTF. DNA for the CDR3: TGTGCCACCAGCGGCGGCGTTAACTATGGCTACACCTTC.

V gene TRBV30 combines with J gene TRBJ1-4; maybe TRBD1 (5 bases). Trimming cost V 4 bases and J 7 bases, with 16 bases left between them. The germline V gene encodes CDR1 GTSNPN and CDR2 SVGIG (reference sequence). The CDR3 consists of 14 residues. CDR3 in amino acids: CAWTPKGRGEKLFF. The CDR3 DNA is TGTGCCTGGACCCCTAAGGGTAGGGGTGAAAAACTGTTTTTT.